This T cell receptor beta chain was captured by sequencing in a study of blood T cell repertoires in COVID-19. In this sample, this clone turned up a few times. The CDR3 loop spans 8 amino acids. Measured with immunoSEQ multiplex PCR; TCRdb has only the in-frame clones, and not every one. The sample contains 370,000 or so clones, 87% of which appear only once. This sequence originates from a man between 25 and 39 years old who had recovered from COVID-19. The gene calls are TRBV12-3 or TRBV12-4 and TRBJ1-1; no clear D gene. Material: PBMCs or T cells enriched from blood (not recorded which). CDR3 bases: TGTATCTCCGTTGAAGCTTTCTTT. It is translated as CISVEAFF.